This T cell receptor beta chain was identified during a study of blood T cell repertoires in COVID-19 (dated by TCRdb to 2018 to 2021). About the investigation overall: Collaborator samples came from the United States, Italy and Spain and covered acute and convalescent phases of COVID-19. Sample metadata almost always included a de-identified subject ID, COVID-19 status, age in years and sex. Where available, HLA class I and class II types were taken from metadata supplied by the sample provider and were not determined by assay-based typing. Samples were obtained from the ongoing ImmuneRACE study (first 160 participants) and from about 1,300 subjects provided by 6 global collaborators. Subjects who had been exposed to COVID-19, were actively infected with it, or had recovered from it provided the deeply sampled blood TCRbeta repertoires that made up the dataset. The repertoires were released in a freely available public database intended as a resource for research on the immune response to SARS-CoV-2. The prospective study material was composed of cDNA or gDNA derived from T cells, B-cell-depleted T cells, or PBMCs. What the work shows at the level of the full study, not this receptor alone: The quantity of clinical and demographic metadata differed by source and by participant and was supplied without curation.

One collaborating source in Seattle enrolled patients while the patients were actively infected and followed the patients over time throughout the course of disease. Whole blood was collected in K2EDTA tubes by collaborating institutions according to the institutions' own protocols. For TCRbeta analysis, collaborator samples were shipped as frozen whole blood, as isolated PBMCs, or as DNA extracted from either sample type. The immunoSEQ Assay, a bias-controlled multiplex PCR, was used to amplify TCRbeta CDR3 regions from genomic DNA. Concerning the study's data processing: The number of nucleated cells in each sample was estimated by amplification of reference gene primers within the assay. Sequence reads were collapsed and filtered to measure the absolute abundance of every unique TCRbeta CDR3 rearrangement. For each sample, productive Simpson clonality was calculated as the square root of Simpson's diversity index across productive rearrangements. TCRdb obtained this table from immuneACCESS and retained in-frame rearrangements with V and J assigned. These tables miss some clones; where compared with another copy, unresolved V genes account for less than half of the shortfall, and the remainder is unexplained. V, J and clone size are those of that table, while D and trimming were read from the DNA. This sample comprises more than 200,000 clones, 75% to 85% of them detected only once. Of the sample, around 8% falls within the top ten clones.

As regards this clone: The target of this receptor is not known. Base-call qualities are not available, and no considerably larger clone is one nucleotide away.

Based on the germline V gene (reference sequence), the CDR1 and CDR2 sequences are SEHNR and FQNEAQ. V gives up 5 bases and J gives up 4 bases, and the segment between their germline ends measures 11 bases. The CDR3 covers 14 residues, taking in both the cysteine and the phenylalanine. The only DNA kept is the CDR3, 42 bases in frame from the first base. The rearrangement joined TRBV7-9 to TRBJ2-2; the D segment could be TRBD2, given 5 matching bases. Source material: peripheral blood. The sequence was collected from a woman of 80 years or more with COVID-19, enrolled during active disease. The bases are TGTGCCAGCAGCCTTCGAGGGCTCACCGGGGAGCTGTTTTTT. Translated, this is CASSLRGLTGELFF.